This T cell receptor beta chain came from a study of blood T cell repertoires in COVID-19. The wider study: Italy, Spain and the United States were the sources of the convalescent and acute COVID-19 samples. T cells, B-cell-depleted T cells, or PBMCs supplied cDNA or gDNA.

Membership in each cohort depended on participant-reported clinical history. Recovered status applied to Cohort 3 donors who had two consecutive negative PCRs. It also applied to those with clearance or with symptom resolution. V was pared by 7 bases and J by 4 bases, with 3 bases of the junction left unmatched. The CDR3 sequence is 14 residues long. Germline V gene lookup returns CDR1 MNHEY and CDR2 SVGAGI. Data came from immunoSEQ multiplex PCR; TCRdb stores just in-frame clones and leaves some out. This table has some 180,000 clones, around 83% appearing once. Specimen: PBMCs or T cells enriched from blood (not recorded which). V usage is TRBV6-5 and J usage is TRBJ2-1, with 11 bases aligning to TRBD2. This receptor was obtained from a man between 35 and 55 years old who had recovered from COVID-19. CDR3 bases: TGTGCCAGCAAAACTAGCGGGGGTTACAATGAGCAGTTCTTC. As protein: CASKTSGGYNEQFF.